This TCR beta chain is from a study of CD8+ T cells in alopecia areata (dated by TCRdb to the late 2010s). In the study overall: The treated patients took part in an open-label pilot trial in which moderate-to-severe alopecia areata was treated with oral tofacitinib at 5 to 10 mg twice daily. immunoSEQ multiplex PCR using 35 Vbeta forward primers and 13 Jbeta reverse primers was used to amplify TCRbeta CDR3 regions. Patients received tofacitinib for 6 to 18 months and were then followed off drug for 6 months to check for delayed response and recurrence. Scalp clonality was compared across normal scalp (n=4), patchy alopecia areata scalp (n=8), and alopecia totalis/universalis scalp (n=8). Tofacitinib-treated patients had biopsies at baseline and at 4 and 24 weeks of treatment, with a later scalp biopsy in several patients. In humans, TCRbeta sequencing was performed on scalp tissue and on sorted CD4+ and CD8+ peripheral blood T cells from healthy controls and from patients with patchy or totalis/universalis alopecia areata. RNA came from the PAXgene miRNA kit for fixed scalp, the miRNeasy kit for PBMCs, and the RNeasy kit for mouse skin. To study T cell clonal expansion in alopecia areata, the researchers applied high-throughput TCRbeta sequencing to both the C3H/HeJ mouse model and human patients.

The library was made by the immunoSEQ multiplex PCR assay. RNA was extracted from all samples and reverse transcribed into cDNA as template for TCR sequencing. SuperScript III was used to make first-strand cDNA, primed with a 2:1 mix of oligo-dT and random hexamers. Amplification bias was assessed with a synthetic immune receptor repertoire, and residual bias was removed computationally. The original pipeline was this. After raw reads were preprocessed to remove errors, the CDR3 was defined following IMGT conventions as running from the conserved cysteine to phenylalanine. To get clonality, Shannon entropy was normalized by log2 of the number of productive unique TCRs and the result was subtracted from 1. CD4 or CD8 identity of scalp clones was inferred by cross-referencing scalp TCRbeta sequences with sorted blood CD4 and CD8 repertoires. TCRdb retrieved this table from immuneACCESS and kept in-frame rearrangements only. Not all clones are present; in checked studies, unresolved V genes account for under half, and no reason is known for the remainder. V, J and clone size derive from that table, while D and trimming were established from the DNA sequence. In this sample the table shows 180,000 or so clones, 63% of which occur a single time. The ten largest clones take up more than 1.5% of the sample.

For this clone: It has no known antigen specificity. No base qualities exist here, and no much larger clone lies one base off it.

The time point label, read with the paper, signifies: baseline before oral tofacitinib. Lesional scalp punch biopsies and peripheral blood were collected from alopecia areata patients. PBMCs were separated by density centrifugation and stained for CD3, CD4 and CD8, after which CD4+ and CD8+ T cells were sorted on a FACSAria. At the junction V is shortened by 4 bases and J by 3 bases, with 22 bases in between. Reading from cysteine to phenylalanine, the CDR3 counts 16 amino acids. Only the CDR3 DNA is retained, 48 bases long and in frame from the first base. CDR1 SQVTM and CDR2 ANQGSEA are derived from the germline V gene. Findings and caveats that apply to the study as a whole: Compared with normal scalp, lesional scalp, particularly in alopecia totalis/universalis, had higher clonality and more expanded CD8+ clones, which suggests antigenic drive. Resident alphabeta T cells in normal human skin are also sequenced, complicating scalp TCR repertoire analysis, unlike mouse skin dominated by gammadelta T cells. Shared TCR sequences between patients were less evident than in mice, which may be partly attributable to HLA diversity in the patient population.

The rearranged segments are TRBV29-1 and TRBJ2-7, with the D assignment possibly TRBD1 or TRBD2, given 5 matching bases for each. The sample consisted of CD4+ T cells sorted from blood, taken at week 0. The sequence was obtained from a human donor with alopecia areata. CDR3 reads: CSVAILTGTGGYEQYF. The DNA sequence is as follows: TGCAGCGTTGCCATTCTAACCGGGACCGGTGGCTACGAGCAGTACTTC.